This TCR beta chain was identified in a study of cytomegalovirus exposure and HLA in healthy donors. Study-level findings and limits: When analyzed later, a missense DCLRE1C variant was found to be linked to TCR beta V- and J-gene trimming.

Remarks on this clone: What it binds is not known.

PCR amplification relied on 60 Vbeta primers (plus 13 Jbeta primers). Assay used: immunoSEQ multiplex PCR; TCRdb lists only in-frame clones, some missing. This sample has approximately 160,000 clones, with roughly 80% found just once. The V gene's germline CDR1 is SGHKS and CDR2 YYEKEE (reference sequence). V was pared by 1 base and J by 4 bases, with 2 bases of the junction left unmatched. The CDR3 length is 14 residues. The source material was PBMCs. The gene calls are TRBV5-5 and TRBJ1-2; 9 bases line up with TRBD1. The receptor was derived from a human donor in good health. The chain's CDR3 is CASSLTGGAYGYTF. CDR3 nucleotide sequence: TGTGCCAGCAGCTTGACAGGGGGCGCCTATGGCTACACCTTC.